This T cell receptor (beta chain) was sequenced during a study of cytomegalovirus exposure and HLA in healthy donors. On the study more broadly: An analysis done earlier identified about 100 million unique TCR beta sequences from 150 million to 200 million T cells.

Worth noting for this clone: No antigen is known for it.

CDR3 length: 16 residues. The germline CDR1 and CDR2 sequences are MGHDK and SYGVNS. The trim removed 4 bases at V and 4 bases at J, leaving 8 bases unmatched. Study-wide points: DRB1 had the most TCR associations and HLA-C the fewest, a later analysis found, with rates varying by HLA locus. Researchers counted some 150 TCR beta chains as cytomegalovirus-associated.

Amplification used 60 Vbeta primers and 13 Jbeta primers. Sequenced by immunoSEQ multiplex PCR; TCRdb stores in-frame clones only, minus some. The top ten hold 0.7% to 0.95% of the sample, which has roughly 190,000 clones, around four fifths seen once. This sequence originates from a woman aged 18-30 years in good health and CMV-seronegative. The sequencing sample was made of PBMCs. V gene TRBV25-1 combines with J gene TRBJ1-3; 9 positions match TRBD1. The CDR3 spells CASSASQGAGGNTIYF. The CDR3, as DNA: TGTGCCAGCAGTGCATCACAGGGGGCTGGAGGAAACACCATATATTTT.